Listed below are T cell receptor beta chains from one sample, sequenced in a study of T cells expressing NK-cell markers. TCRdb reanalyzed the 5' RACE reads, giving one entry per CDR3 protein sequence and no DNA. There are 400,000 or so distinct CDR3 sequences in the sample, with around 10% held by the top ten. The sequencing sample was made of blood T cells: a sorted CD56 or NKG2C T cell subset, CD4+ or CD8+ T cells, or bulk PBMC T cells (not recorded which). Source of these receptors: a woman aged 45-65 years in good health. Each CDR3 is given with its conserved first and last residue.

j_gene | v_gene | CDR3aa
TRBJ2-2 | TRBV21-1 | CASGGGPNTGELFF
TRBJ2-3 | TRBV5-1 | CASSLAGARTDTQYF
TRBJ2-1 | TRBV29-1 | CSVVEWGEQFF
TRBJ1-3 | TRBV20-1 | CSASTQNSGNTIYF
TRBJ2-1 | TRBV18 | CASSLDYRDNEQFF
TRBJ2-1 | TRBV5-1 | CASSQGLAFEQFF
TRBJ1-5 | TRBV20-1 | CSAHRGNQPQHF
TRBJ2-2 | TRBV7-2 | CASSFGLAGGPGGELFF
TRBJ1-5 | TRBV28 | CASITGQTGNQPQHF
TRBJ1-5 | TRBV21-1 | CASSRPGYQPQHF
TRBJ2-7 | TRBV3-1 | CASSQGGRGRYEQYF
TRBJ1-1 | TRBV28 | CASSLRAPSNTEAFF
TRBJ1-5 | TRBV12-3/TRBV12-4 | CASSLGTSVQPQHF
TRBJ1-2 | TRBV6-4 | CASTPDGASGGYTF
TRBJ1-1 | TRBV19 | CASSISDRAEAFF
TRBJ1-2 | TRBV29-1 | CSVRATTDGYTF
TRBJ2-3 | TRBV11-1 | CASSTARIVGVMPDTQYF
TRBJ2-5 | TRBV10-3 | CAISSGQGGVRTQYF
TRBJ2-1 | TRBV14 | CASSQDVRTGKNEQFF
TRBJ2-1 | TRBV7-9 | CASSPTPVSSSYNEQFF
TRBJ2-1 | TRBV20-1 | CSAPREASYNEQFF
TRBJ2-7 | TRBV28 | CASSTGTSSYEQYF
TRBJ1-1 | TRBV12-3/TRBV12-4 | CASSPRGNGGTEAFF
TRBJ1-2 | TRBV12-3/TRBV12-4 | CASSSAGIYASGYTF
TRBJ2-1 | TRBV12-3/TRBV12-4 | CASSREAGRWTGVNEQFF
TRBJ2-1 | TRBV5-6 | CASSLIAGASDEQFF
TRBJ2-5 | TRBV12-3/TRBV12-4 | CASSLGLAGMETQYF
TRBJ2-7 | TRBV11-2 | CASSLVRGYGSYEQYF
TRBJ2-5 | TRBV10-2 | CASRGAATWETQYF
TRBJ2-1 | TRBV5-6 | CASSFRPPSYNEQFF
TRBJ2-1 | TRBV5-1 | CASRPAEGLNEQFF
TRBJ2-4 | TRBV12-3/TRBV12-4 | CASRTGGRNIQYF
TRBJ2-1 | TRBV7-2 | CASSSRTSGSRSSGEQFF
TRBJ2-4 | TRBV15 | CATSREPTSGRYF
TRBJ2-1 | TRBV27 | CASSLLALQRDYNEQFF
TRBJ2-3 | TRBV7-9 | CASRKRPWTGGPDTQYF
TRBJ2-1 | TRBV5-1 | CASSFYFSGEQFF
TRBJ2-3 | TRBV2 | CARDGSSTDTQYF